One and the same sample provided the 14 T cell receptor beta chains below, sequenced in a study of T cell responses to AZD1222 COVID-19 vaccine. The data were produced by immunoSEQ multiplex PCR, yet TCRdb's version contains in-frame clones alone and is incomplete. Among roughly 140,000 clones listed, 75% to 85% were seen once. Sequenced here: peripheral blood, sampled on day 0 of MenACWY control vaccination. These receptors were taken from an adult in good health.

The chain couples TRBV2 to TRBJ1-5, with TRBD1 as a possible D gene (5 bases). This CDR3 has 14 amino acids. Germline V gene sequence: CDR1 SNHLY, CDR2 FYNNEI. Trimming took off 6 bases at V and 6 bases at J, with 15 bases between the two ends. CDR3 sequence reads: CASREAGQGQPQHF. The CDR3 nucleotides read TGTGCCAGCAGGGAGGCAGGGCAGGGTCAGCCCCAGCATTTT.

The chain employs TRBV28 and TRBJ2-2; D ambiguous. V lost 4 bases to trimming and J lost 5 bases, with 11 bases between them. CDR1 is MDHEN, CDR2 SYDVKM, per germline. There are 14 residues in the CDR3. DNA for the CDR3: TGTGCCAGCAGTTCACCCCCCATTACCGGGGAGCTGTTTTTT. Translating gives CASSSPPITGELFF. The variable domain in full, completed from reference TRBV28 and TRBJ2-2, reads DVKVTQSSRYLVKRTGEKVFLECVQDMDHENMFWYRQDPGLGLRLIYFSYDVKMKEKGDIPEGYSVSREKKERFSLILESASTNQTSMYLCASSSPPITGELFFGEGSRLTVL.

This clone was found once. The CDR3 DNA reads TGTGCCAGCAGCGACTACGCTAGTCGGGTGGAGACCCAGTACTTC. It encodes CASSDYASRVETQYF. J is TRBJ2-5 and V is TRBV7-6, with a tentative D call TRBD2 (5 bases). The CDR3 loop spans 15 amino acids. CDR1 and CDR2 (germline): SGHVS, FNYEAQ. Trimming shortened V by 5 bases and J by 5 bases, and 18 bases separated the two germline ends.

Only one count was recorded for this clone. The chain carries TRBV6-6 and TRBJ2-7, with D maybe TRBD1 (6 bases). Germline values: CDR1 MNHNY, CDR2 SVGAGI (reference sequence). The CDR3 is made up of 14 amino acids. V lost 6 bases and J lost 6, with 18 bases in between. CDR3 protein: CASSPNRVLGEQYV. DNA of the CDR3: TGTGCCAGCAGCCCGAACAGGGTCCTGGGCGAGCAGTACGTC.

The gene calls are TRBV2 and TRBJ2-5; TRBD1 is a possible D gene (8 bases). The CDR3 contains 14 residues. Germline V gene data show CDR1 as SNHLY and CDR2 as FYNNEI. Trimming cost V 6 bases and J 5 bases, with 16 bases left between them. The CDR3 DNA sequence: TGTGCCAGCAGACTCGGACAGGGAGGGGAGACCCAGTACTTC. Amino acids: CASRLGQGGETQYF.

The V gene is TRBV10-2, the J gene TRBJ1-2; tentatively, D is TRBD1 (5 bases). The V and J ends lost 3 bases and 2 bases respectively, with 7 bases between them. Looked up from germline, CDR1 is WSHSY and CDR2 is SAAADI. This CDR3 region has 13 residues. This chain's CDR3 is CASSETGNYGYTF. The CDR3 bases are TGCGCCAGCAGTGAAACAGGAAACTATGGCTACACCTTC.

This chain links TRBV29-1 with TRBJ2-3; TRBD2 aligns across 8 bases. This CDR3 spans 13 amino acids. Germline CDR1 and CDR2: SQVTM and ANQGSEA. With 3 bases clipped from V and 6 bases from J, the junction kept 5 bases outside the gene matches. The CDR3 protein is CSVDRGGEDTQYF. CDR3 sequence (DNA): TGCAGCGTTGACCGGGGGGGCGAGGATACGCAGTATTTT.

The chain uses TRBV11-2 and TRBJ2-1, with D possibly being TRBD1 (6 bases). The germline V gene encodes CDR1 SGHAT and CDR2 FQNNGV. The length of the CDR3 is 14 residues. With 2 bases removed from V and 9 bases from J, the gap between germline ends came to 14 bases. The DNA of the CDR3 is TGTGCCAGCAGCTTAATCGGCAGCAGGGGTGAGCAGTTCTTC. Translated: CASSLIGSRGEQFF.

The V gene is TRBV11-3, the J gene TRBJ2-1; D is uncertain. The V gene lost 4 bases and the J gene lost 8 bases, with 9 bases spanning the gap. Germline assignment: CDR1 SGHNT and CDR2 YENEEA. CDR3 length: 12 residues. The CDR3 region is CASSSLSHEQFF. For the CDR3, the DNA is TGTGCCAGCAGCTCCCTATCCCATGAGCAGTTCTTC.

This clone was seen only a few times. The chain uses TRBV19 and TRBJ1-5, with D possibly being TRBD1 (5 bases). Germline V gives CDR1 LNHDA, CDR2 SQIVND (reference sequence). The CDR3 loop spans 16 amino acids. V was trimmed by 5 bases and J by 5 bases, leaving 19 bases between them. The CDR3 sequence: CASSQGITRYDQPQHF. CDR3 coding DNA: TGTGCCAGTAGTCAGGGTATCACCCGATACGATCAGCCCCAGCATTTT.

The chain employs TRBV7-9 and TRBJ2-1; TRBD2 aligns across 9 bases. CDR3 length: 16 amino acids. V dropped 3 bases and J dropped 6; count of bases not matched to a gene: 9. Germline CDR1 is SEHNR and CDR2 is FQNEAQ (reference sequence). The CDR3 nucleotides are TGTGCCAGCAGCTTTGAGGCGGGGGGGCGTGGCAATGAGCAGTTCTTC. It translates to CASSFEAGGRGNEQFF.

This chain connects TRBV7-2 to TRBJ2-3; no definite D call. The CDR3 contains 13 residues. The germline V gene has CDR1 SGHTA and CDR2 FQGNSA. With 4 bases removed from V and 6 bases from J, the gap between germline ends came to 11 bases. The CDR3 loop is CASSYLLGDTQYF. CDR3 coding DNA: TGTGCCAGCAGCTACCTCCTCGGGGATACGCAGTATTTT.

The CDR3 sequence is CSVESLTGGQYNEQFF. CDR3 DNA sequence: TGCAGCGTTGAGTCGTTAACGGGGGGGCAGTACAATGAGCAGTTCTTC. The V gene is TRBV29-1, the J gene TRBJ2-1; 8 bases are shared with TRBD2. The CDR3 runs 16 residues. The trim removed 3 bases at V and 4 bases at J, leaving 11 bases unmatched. Germline V gene sequence: CDR1 SQVTM, CDR2 ANQGSEA.

The genes are TRBV5-1 and TRBJ2-2, with 7 bases lining up with TRBD1. Germline loops: CDR1 SGHRS, CDR2 YFSETQ. With V trimmed by 4 bases and J by 3 bases, 6 bases remained unmatched. This CDR3 spans 15 amino acids. The CDR3 protein is CASSPTDRYTGELFF. CDR3 sequence (DNA): TGCGCCAGCAGCCCCACGGACAGGTACACCGGGGAGCTGTTTTTT.